Below, 20 T cell receptor beta chains from the same sample are listed, as sequenced in a study of cytomegalovirus exposure and HLA in healthy donors. 60 Vbeta and 13 Jbeta primers were used in PCR. Assay: immunoSEQ multiplex PCR; the TCRdb copy retains only in-frame clones and omits some. In total, the table holds 60,000 or so clones. Sequences were obtained from PBMCs. These receptors originate from a woman in her late teens or twenties in good health and CMV-seronegative.

The chain is built from TRBV30 and TRBJ1-1; tentative D call: TRBD1 (5 bases). The V end lost 4 bases, the J end lost 2 bases, and 11 bases lay between the germline ends. There are 13 residues in the CDR3. Germline values: CDR1 GTSNPN, CDR2 SVGIG (reference sequence). The CDR3 is CAWNPQGNTEAFF. The DNA of the CDR3 is TGTGCCTGGAATCCTCAGGGCAACACTGAAGCTTTCTTT.

The CDR3 loop is CASSSRLDDNEQFF. For the CDR3, the DNA is TGTGCCAGCAGCTCTAGACTAGACGACAATGAGCAGTTCTTC. The chain joins TRBV7-8 to TRBJ2-1; TRBD2 is a possible D gene (6 bases). Trimming pared 4 bases from V and 5 bases from J, leaving 12 bases between. CDR3 length equals 14 residues. Germline assignment: CDR1 SGHVS and CDR2 FQNEAQ.

In regard to this clone: Additional DNA sequences in this sample encode the identical CDR3. This chain links TRBV19 with TRBJ1-6; no definite D call. V shed 9 bases and J shed 0 bases, with 9 bases lying between them. Germline V CDR1 and CDR2: LNHDA, SQIVND (reference sequence). CDR3 length equals 14 residues. The CDR3 region is CASGARSYNSPLHF. The DNA for the CDR3 is TGTGCCAGCGGAGCTCGCTCCTATAATTCACCCCTCCACTTT.

This chain links TRBV9 with TRBJ2-5, with a weak D call TRBD1 (5 bases). The V end lost 2 bases, the J end lost 5 bases, and 10 bases lay between the germline ends. The length of the CDR3 is 13 residues. CDR1 is SGDLS and CDR2 is YYNGEE in the germline V gene. In nucleotides, the CDR3 is TGTGCCAGCAGCGTGGACAATTCGGAGACCCAGTACTTC. This sequence encodes CASSVDNSETQYF.

V is TRBV9 and J is TRBJ1-4; D might be TRBD1 (5 bases). The CDR3 is 14 residues long. In germline, CDR1 is SGDLS, CDR2 YYNGEE. V was trimmed by 2 bases and J by 5 bases, leaving 10 bases between them. The DNA for the CDR3 is TGTGCCAGCAGCGTCGGCAGGGCAAATGAAAAACTGTTTTTT. Translating gives CASSVGRANEKLFF. Full variable domain (rest looked up from reference TRBV9 and TRBJ1-4): DSGVTQTPKHLITATGQRVTLRCSPRSGDLSVYWYQQSLDQGLQFLIQYYNGEERAKGNILERFSAQQFPDLHSELNLSSLELGDSALYFCASSVGRANEKLFFGSGTQLSVL.

J is TRBJ2-7 and V is TRBV2, with D maybe TRBD1 (6 bases). This CDR3 has 12 residues. V gave up 8 bases and J gave up 4 bases, with 12 bases separating them. Germline V gene data show CDR1 as SNHLY and CDR2 as FYNNEI. This CDR3 is CASQTQGYEQYF. CDR3 coding DNA: TGTGCCAGCCAAACCCAGGGGTACGAGCAGTACTTC.

The chain uses TRBV4-1 and TRBJ1-5; D possibly corresponds to TRBD1 (6 bases). Trimming removed 2 bases at V and 5 bases at J, with 13 bases between. The CDR3 has 15 residues. CDR1 MGHRA and CDR2 YSYEKL come from the germline V gene. In DNA form, the CDR3 reads TGCGCCAGCAGCCAACTACAGGGTCAGGATCAGCCCCAGCATTTT. Encoded protein: CASSQLQGQDQPQHF.

The chain carries TRBV4-1 and TRBJ2-5, with 7 nucleotides matching TRBD1. The CDR3 covers 15 residues. Trimming cost V 3 bases and J 2 bases; bases outside gene matches: 6. CDR1 and CDR2 (germline): MGHRA, YSYEKL. CDR3 residues: CASSQLQGIQETQYF. In DNA form, the CDR3 reads TGCGCCAGCAGCCAGCTACAGGGGATTCAAGAGACCCAGTACTTC.

The rearrangement uses TRBV28 and TRBJ1-2; TRBD1 matches at 7 bases. Germline V gene data show CDR1 as MDHEN and CDR2 as SYDVKM. V lost 6 bases and J lost 7; bases outside the gene matches: 11. CDR3 length equals 14 residues. The CDR3 spells CASSEQGISGGYTF. In DNA form, the CDR3 reads TGTGCCAGCAGCGAACAGGGGATATCGGGTGGCTACACCTTC.

The chain joins TRBV7-9 to TRBJ1-5; D unclear. V lost 3 bases and J lost 0, with 6 bases in between. From germline, CDR1 is SEHNR and CDR2 FQNEAQ (reference sequence). The CDR3 has 14 residues. This chain's CDR3 is CASSFTNSNQPQHF. The CDR3 bases are TGTGCCAGCAGCTTTACAAATAGCAATCAGCCCCAGCATTTT.

The chain combines TRBV19 with TRBJ1-5; D is uncertain. The V gene's germline CDR1 is LNHDA and CDR2 SQIVND (reference sequence). Trimming shortened V by 2 bases and J by 7 bases, and 12 bases separated the two germline ends. This CDR3 has 14 amino acids. The CDR3 DNA follows: TGTGCCAGTAGTATACTTAACAGAGAGCAGCCCCAGCATTTT. Amino acid sequence: CASSILNREQPQHF.

This CDR3 reads CASSVGRELVDTQYF. The DNA for the CDR3 is TGTGCCAGCAGCGTAGGGCGGGAGTTGGTGGATACGCAGTATTTT. The chain recombines TRBV9 with TRBJ2-3; TRBD2 agrees at 7 bases. With 0 bases clipped from V and 6 bases from J, the junction kept 7 bases outside the gene matches. This CDR3 contains 15 residues. Germline V gene sequence: CDR1 SGDLS, CDR2 YYNGEE.

The chain recombines TRBV5-1 with TRBJ2-5; TRBD2 aligns across 7 bases. CDR1 is SGHRS and CDR2 is YFSETQ in the germline V gene. V lost 2 bases, J lost 3 bases, and 7 bases stayed unmatched. This CDR3 contains 15 residues. The CDR3 sequence is CASSLYRGVEETQYF. In DNA, the CDR3 is TGCGCCAGCAGCTTATATCGGGGGGTCGAAGAGACCCAGTACTTC.

The chain carries TRBV6-5 and TRBJ1-2; the D gene is possibly TRBD1 (6 bases). The V end lost 6 bases, the J end lost 4 bases, and 12 bases lay between the germline ends. From germline, CDR1 is MNHEY and CDR2 SVGAGI. There are 13 residues in the CDR3. CDR3 coding DNA: TGTGCCAGCAGCAACAGGGATGGCTATGGCTACACCTTC. Its translation: CASSNRDGYGYTF.

In regard to this clone: Germline and junction disagree at one end, which may indicate a read error. The rearrangement uses TRBV19 and TRBJ2-1; D remains ambiguous. Germline assignment: CDR1 LNHDA and CDR2 SQIVND (reference sequence). The CDR3 has 14 amino acids. CDR3 in DNA: TGTGCCAGTAGTGTTTTAATCTCCGACAATGAGCAGTTCTTC. Its translation: CASSVLISDNEQFF.

J is TRBJ1-1 and V is TRBV25-1; a possible D gene is TRBD1 (5 bases). Germline V lookup: CDR1 MGHDK, CDR2 SYGVNS. V shed 6 bases and J shed 1 base, with 18 bases lying between them. The CDR3 runs 16 residues. The CDR3 loop is CASRSTRGRGNTEAFF. The CDR3 region has the DNA TGTGCCAGCAGGTCGACTAGGGGTAGGGGGAACACTGAAGCTTTCTTT.

The CDR3 DNA sequence: TGTGCCAGCAGAGGGGCCCTCCGCTATGGCTACACCTTC. Residues: CASRGALRYGYTF. V gene TRBV6-5 combines with J gene TRBJ1-2, with a weak D call TRBD1 (5 bases). Trimming took 6 bases from V and 4 from J, leaving 12 bases between them. This CDR3 region has 13 residues. Germline V gene sequence: CDR1 MNHEY, CDR2 SVGAGI.

V is TRBV5-1 and J is TRBJ2-7; 11 bases agree with TRBD2. The CDR3 extends over 15 amino acids. J lost 2 bases, V lost 4 bases, and 5 bases had no gene match. Germline loops: CDR1 SGHRS, CDR2 YFSETQ. CDR3 sequence (DNA): TGCGCCAGCAGCGTCGGGACTAGCGGACCCTACGAGCAGTACTTC. Translating gives CASSVGTSGPYEQYF.

The J gene is TRBJ2-1, the V gene TRBV30; 11 bases fit TRBD2. Germline V lookup: CDR1 GTSNPN, CDR2 SVGIG (reference sequence). This CDR3 has 14 residues. V was pared by 2 bases and J by 3 bases, with 0 bases of the junction left unmatched. CDR3 in amino acids: CAWSLAGGYNEQFF. The CDR3 bases are TGTGCCTGGAGTCTAGCGGGAGGCTACAATGAGCAGTTCTTC.

V is TRBV4-1 and J is TRBJ1-4, with 10 bases matching TRBD1. V shed 6 bases, J shed 0 bases, and the junction held 7 bases outside the gene matches. The CDR3 is 17 residues long. Germline CDR1 MGHRA, CDR2 YSYEKL. The CDR3 bases are TGCGCCAGCAGTCCGACAGGGGGCGTTGCAACTAATGAAAAACTGTTTTTT. Amino acid sequence: CASSPTGGVATNEKLFF.